Listed below are T cell receptor beta chains from one sample, sequenced in a study of a mutant IDH1 vaccine in newly diagnosed glioma. Assay used: immunoSEQ multiplex PCR; TCRdb lists only in-frame clones, some missing. This table has 35,000 to 45,000 clones, 60% to 85% appearing once. These receptors have no known antigen. Source: PBMCs, taken from a glioma patient whose treatment included an IDH1 peptide vaccine. The source of these receptors is a woman aged 40 to 50 with glioma. Some clones in this sample may be carry-over from other donors' samples. Each CDR3 is given with its conserved first and last residue. The order of the fields is clone size, V gene, J gene, D gene, CDR3 DNA, CDR3 protein. A D gene is named only where the DNA matches it firmly. A row's size may be missing; if present it is once, few, many or a size class.

size: few
V: TRBV28
J: TRBJ2-7
D: .
DNA: TGTGCCAGCAGTTTACTTCCCAACTACGGGCAGTACTTC
CDR3: CASSLLPNYGQYF

size: .
V: TRBV18
J: TRBJ2-7
D: .
DNA: TGTGCCAGCTCACCCGCGAACTACGAGCAGTACTTC
CDR3: CASSPANYEQYF

size: few
V: TRBV11-2
J: TRBJ2-7
D: .
DNA: TGTGCCAGCAGCTCCCTGTCTGGACGGACAGTGTCCTACGAGCAGTACTTC
CDR3: CASSSLSGRTVSYEQYF

size: few
V: TRBV29-1
J: TRBJ1-2
D: TRBD1
DNA: TGCAGCGTTGAGTCAGGGGGCGCGGGCGGCTACACCTTC
CDR3: CSVESGGAGGYTF

size: .
V: TRBV5-5
J: TRBJ1-1
D: .
DNA: TGTGCCAGCAGCTTGAGTCCGAGGGGTGAGACTGAAGCTTTCTTT
CDR3: CASSLSPRGETEAFF

size: .
V: TRBV9
J: TRBJ1-3
D: .
DNA: TGTGCCAGCAGCGTAGCTGGGCGGGGCGAGTTTGGAAACACCATATATTTT
CDR3: CASSVAGRGEFGNTIYF

size: few
V: TRBV30
J: TRBJ1-1
D: .
DNA: TGTGCCTGGAGTCTAGTGGGGGAAGTTGAAGCTTTCTTT
CDR3: CAWSLVGEVEAFF

size: few
V: TRBV4-1
J: TRBJ2-1
D: .
DNA: TGCGCCAGCAGCCAGGGACGCGAACGGGATGAGCAGTTCTTC
CDR3: CASSQGRERDEQFF

size: .
V: TRBV5-6
J: TRBJ1-3
D: .
DNA: TGTGCCAGCAGCCTCGGGACCAGATCTGGAAACACCATATATTTT
CDR3: CASSLGTRSGNTIYF

size: .
V: TRBV7-2
J: TRBJ2-3
D: TRBD1
DNA: TGTGCCAGCAGCCCCCCGGACAGGAGCACAGATACGCAGTATTTT
CDR3: CASSPPDRSTDTQYF

size: .
V: TRBV18
J: TRBJ2-7
D: .
DNA: TGTGCCAGCTCACCTGGGCGGAGCTCCTACGAGCAGTACTTC
CDR3: CASSPGRSSYEQYF

size: few
V: TRBV2
J: TRBJ1-1
D: .
DNA: TGTGCCAGCGGACAGAACACTGAAGCTTTCTTT
CDR3: CASGQNTEAFF

size: .
V: TRBV15
J: TRBJ1-1
D: .
DNA: TGTGCCACCAGCAGAGATTACTTGAACACTGAAGCTTTCTTT
CDR3: CATSRDYLNTEAFF

size: .
V: TRBV27
J: TRBJ2-1
D: .
DNA: TGTGCCAGCAGTTCCCATCAGAGCGGGTTTTACAATGAGCAGTTCTTC
CDR3: CASSSHQSGFYNEQFF

size: .
V: TRBV5-5
J: TRBJ2-2
D: TRBD1
DNA: TGTGCCAGCAGCCCGATATCGGGGACAGACACCGGGGAGCTGTTTTTT
CDR3: CASSPISGTDTGELFF

size: .
V: TRBV27
J: TRBJ2-7
D: TRBD1
DNA: TGTGCCAGCAGTAACAGGGGGCTCGAGCAGTACTTC
CDR3: CASSNRGLEQYF

size: .
V: TRBV19
J: TRBJ2-2
D: TRBD2
DNA: TGTGCCAGTAGCCGAGCGGGAGTGCCGAACACCGGGGAGCTGTTTTTT
CDR3: CASSRAGVPNTGELFF

size: .
V: TRBV27
J: TRBJ1-5
D: .
DNA: TGTGCCAGCAGTCGGCTGAATCAGCCCCAGCATTTT
CDR3: CASSRLNQPQHF

size: once
V: TRBV2
J: TRBJ2-3
D: .
DNA: TGTGCCATACCTCCCCGGGGCGTCTTCTCGAGACGGAAAGATACGCAGTATTTT
CDR3: CAIPPRGVFSRRKDTQYF

size: .
V: TRBV9
J: TRBJ2-2
D: .
DNA: TGTGCCAGCAGCGTCTCGGGAACCGGGGAGCTGTTTTTT
CDR3: CASSVSGTGELFF

size: once
V: TRBV4-1
J: TRBJ2-2
D: TRBD1
DNA: TGCGCCAGCAGCCAGCCTTACAGGGGCGGGAACACCGGGGAGCTGTTTTTT
CDR3: CASSQPYRGGNTGELFF

size: .
V: TRBV19
J: TRBJ2-4
D: TRBD1
DNA: TGTGCCAGTAGTATAGACAGGACAGGCATCGCAGCCAAAAACATTCAGTACTTC
CDR3: CASSIDRTGIAAKNIQYF

size: .
V: TRBV5-8
J: TRBJ1-1
D: .
DNA: TGTGCCAGCAGCTTGGCCGGCGGAGGCCGGGCTTTCTTT
CDR3: CASSLAGGGRAFF

size: .
V: TRBV5-4
J: TRBJ2-7
D: .
DNA: TGTGCCAGCAGCCCGGCAGGTCACTACGAGCAGTACTTC
CDR3: CASSPAGHYEQYF

size: .
V: TRBV4-2
J: TRBJ2-1
D: TRBD2
DNA: TGTGCCAGCAGCCAAGAGGGACTAGCGGGCGATGAGCAGTTCTTC
CDR3: CASSQEGLAGDEQFF

size: .
V: TRBV7-2
J: TRBJ1-2
D: .
DNA: TGTGCCAGCAGCCTCGGGGGCGGCTACACCTTC
CDR3: CASSLGGGYTF

size: .
V: TRBV10-2
J: TRBJ1-1
D: .
DNA: TGCGCCAGCAGTGAGTCGACGGGGCTAGGGGCTTTCTTT
CDR3: CASSESTGLGAFF

size: .
V: TRBV7-8
J: TRBJ2-3
D: .
DNA: TGTGCCAGCAGCTTGTTGGAACGGGCAGATACGCAGTATTTT
CDR3: CASSLLERADTQYF

size: few
V: TRBV7-9
J: TRBJ2-2
D: TRBD1
DNA: TGTGCCAGCAGCGCTCACAGGGGTATCACCGGGGAGCTGTTTTTT
CDR3: CASSAHRGITGELFF

size: .
V: TRBV19
J: TRBJ2-7
D: TRBD1
DNA: TGTGCCAGTAGTGAGGGGGCGAGCCTGCAGTACTTC
CDR3: CASSEGASLQYF

size: .
V: TRBV2
J: TRBJ2-3
D: .
DNA: TGTGCCAGCCCGGGGGTTGTGCCAGATACGCAGTATTTT
CDR3: CASPGVVPDTQYF

size: .
V: TRBV18
J: TRBJ1-1
D: .
DNA: TGTGCCAGCTCAACCGGCGAGGGGTCTGAAGCTTTCTTT
CDR3: CASSTGEGSEAFF

size: .
V: TRBV27
J: TRBJ2-1
D: .
DNA: TGTGCCAGCAGTCTCTCGTCGTTTCGGGGAATGAATGAGCAGTTCTTC
CDR3: CASSLSSFRGMNEQFF

size: .
V: TRBV5-1
J: TRBJ2-5
D: .
DNA: TGCGCCAGCAGCCCCGATAATACCGGTCGGGAGACCCAGTACTTC
CDR3: CASSPDNTGRETQYF

size: .
V: TRBV5-6
J: TRBJ1-5
D: TRBD1
DNA: TGTGCCAGCAGCAAAGGACAGGGGGCAGATAGCAATCAGCCCCAGCATTTT
CDR3: CASSKGQGADSNQPQHF

size: .
V: TRBV5-5
J: TRBJ1-6
D: .
DNA: TGTGCCAGCAGCTTGAGGGGGGTTGATTCACCCCTCCACTTT
CDR3: CASSLRGVDSPLHF

size: once
V: TRBV27
J: TRBJ2-3
D: .
DNA: TGTGCCAGCAGTTTATTAACTAGCCTCGAGGGCACAGATACGCAGTATTTT
CDR3: CASSLLTSLEGTDTQYF

size: once
V: TRBV29-1
J: TRBJ1-1
D: .
DNA: TGCAGCGTGGGTCTGAACACTGAAGCTTTCTTT
CDR3: CSVGLNTEAFF

size: .
V: TRBV6-5
J: TRBJ1-5
D: .
DNA: TGTGCCACCCACAGGGAACCTAATCAGCCCCAGCATTTT
CDR3: CATHREPNQPQHF

size: few
V: TRBV19
J: TRBJ1-2
D: TRBD1
DNA: TGTGCCAGTAGTCACTCTCGGACAGGGTGGCACACCTTC
CDR3: CASSHSRTGWHTF

size: .
V: TRBV6-6
J: TRBJ1-5
D: TRBD1
DNA: TGTGCCAGCAGTCCTGGGACAGGGAATCAGCCCCAGCATTTT
CDR3: CASSPGTGNQPQHF

size: .
V: TRBV10-2
J: TRBJ1-3
D: TRBD1
DNA: TGCGCCAGCAGCAGACAGGGGTTAACCATATATTTT
CDR3: CASSRQGLTIYF

size: .
V: TRBV9
J: TRBJ1-6
D: TRBD1
DNA: TGTGCCCTGGGGGGGACAGGTTACCCACTCCTCCACTTT
CDR3: CALGGTGYPLLHF

size: .
V: TRBV28
J: TRBJ1-1
D: .
DNA: TGTGCCAGCAGTCCGACAGAGAACACTGAAGCTTTCTTT
CDR3: CASSPTENTEAFF

size: once
V: TRBV7-8
J: TRBJ1-2
D: .
DNA: TGTGCCAGCAGCTTAGCGAGGGGGGGGGCTAACTATGGCTACACCTTC
CDR3: CASSLARGGANYGYTF

size: .
V: TRBV28
J: TRBJ1-5
D: .
DNA: TGTGCCAGCAGTGGGGGGGGGCAGAATCAGCCCCAGCATTTT
CDR3: CASSGGGQNQPQHF

size: .
V: TRBV9
J: TRBJ1-6
D: .
DNA: TGTGCCAGCAGCGTAGTGGCGGGGGGAGATTCACCCCTCCACTTT
CDR3: CASSVVAGGDSPLHF

size: .
V: TRBV11-2
J: TRBJ2-2
D: .
DNA: TGTGCCAGCACTACTAGACGGCGAGTCACCGGGGAGCTGTTTTTT
CDR3: CASTTRRRVTGELFF

size: .
V: TRBV29-1
J: TRBJ1-2
D: TRBD1
DNA: TGCAGCGTGGACAGGGAGTTTAACTATGGCTACACCTTC
CDR3: CSVDREFNYGYTF

size: .
V: TRBV5-6
J: TRBJ1-1
D: TRBD1
DNA: TGTGCCAGCAGCTTCAGAGGGGGCGCCGGACAAGCTTTCTTT
CDR3: CASSFRGGAGQAFF

size: once
V: TRBV4-1
J: TRBJ2-1
D: .
DNA: TGCGCCAGCAGCCTGACCGCTAGCTCCTACAATGAGCAGTTCTTC
CDR3: CASSLTASSYNEQFF

size: few
V: TRBV7-8
J: TRBJ1-1
D: .
DNA: TGTGCCAGCAGCGCGGGTCCGGGCACTGAAGCTTTCTTT
CDR3: CASSAGPGTEAFF

size: .
V: TRBV5-4
J: TRBJ2-7
D: TRBD1
DNA: TGTGCCAGCAGCCCAGGCTCAAGAGGGGGCCGGGAGCAGTACTTC
CDR3: CASSPGSRGGREQYF

size: .
V: TRBV4-2
J: TRBJ1-3
D: .
DNA: TGTGCCAGCAGCCAAGAAATCAGGGGCCACACCATATATTTT
CDR3: CASSQEIRGHTIYF

size: .
V: TRBV7-2
J: TRBJ1-1
D: .
DNA: TGTGCCAGCAGCTTAGTTTTGTCTGAAGCTTTCTTT
CDR3: CASSLVLSEAFF

size: .
V: TRBV5-1
J: TRBJ1-2
D: .
DNA: TGCGCCAGCAGCTTGGACAGGAACTATGGCTACACCTTC
CDR3: CASSLDRNYGYTF

size: .
V: TRBV5-1
J: TRBJ2-7
D: .
DNA: TGCGCCAGCAGCAAGCTAGCTAGCTCCTACGAGCAGTACTTC
CDR3: CASSKLASSYEQYF

size: .
V: TRBV13
J: TRBJ1-6
D: .
DNA: TGTGCCAGCAGCTTAGTTTGGGGGTCACCCCTCCACTTT
CDR3: CASSLVWGSPLHF

size: few
V: TRBV7-2
J: TRBJ1-1
D: .
DNA: TGTGCCAGCAGCCTCCAGATGTCGACAGGCTGGGACACTGAAGCTTTCTTT
CDR3: CASSLQMSTGWDTEAFF